These 21 T cell receptor beta chains originate from one sample sequenced in a study of T cell repertoires in cytomegalovirus infection. TCRdb recomputed calls from the reads with MiXCR, one row per CDR3 protein. This table has a few hundred thousand distinct CDR3 sequences, about a sixth appearing once. The material sequenced was CD8+ T cells from PBMCs. The receptors were sampled from a human donor in good health (CMV status not recorded). Some clones in this sample may be carry-over from other donors' samples.

The V and J genes are TRBV2 and TRBJ2-5; D could derive from TRBD1 or TRBD2 (5 bases each). The length of the CDR3 is 11 residues. The V gene lost 4 bases and the J gene lost 5 bases, with 5 bases spanning the gap. Germline assignment: CDR1 SNHLY and CDR2 FYNNEI. The CDR3 loop is CASSGGETQYF. DNA of the CDR3: TGTGCCAGCAGTGGGGGGGAGACCCAGTACTTC.

This clonotype was recorded many times. The chain combines TRBV20-1 with TRBJ1-1; no definite D call. Trimming left V 1 base short and J 3 bases short, with 6 bases between. Germline V gene lookup returns CDR1 DFQATT and CDR2 SNEGSKA (reference sequence). This CDR3 has 12 residues. This chain's CDR3 is CSARGSYTEAFF. For the CDR3, the DNA is TGCAGTGCTAGAGGGTCCTACACTGAAGCTTTCTTT.

The chain links TRBV9 to TRBJ2-1; a possible D gene is TRBD2 (6 bases). The CDR3 has 14 residues. Trimming removed 0 bases from V and 9 bases from J, with 13 bases in between. CDR1 SGDLS and CDR2 YYNGEE come from the germline V gene. CDR3: CASSVGGLGGEQFF. Here the CDR3 DNA reads TGTGCCAGCAGCGTAGGAGGGCTCGGGGGTGAGCAGTTCTTC.

This clonotype was seen many times. The CDR3 loop reads CASSFTGRREKLFF. In DNA form, the CDR3 reads TGTGCCAGCAGCTTTACGGGACGAAGAGAAAAACTGTTTTTT. The chain uses TRBV7-2 and TRBJ1-4; the D gene is possibly TRBD1 (5 bases). The CDR3 consists of 14 residues. V was pared by 3 bases and J by 8 bases, with 13 bases between. Germline V gene data show CDR1 as SGHTA and CDR2 as FQGNSA.

In this sample, this clonotype turned up many times. The chain uses TRBV20-1 and TRBJ1-3, with D possibly TRBD1 on 5 matching bases. Trimming took off 6 bases at V and 1 base at J, with 13 bases between the two ends. Germline loops: CDR1 DFQATT, CDR2 SNEGSKA (reference sequence). The CDR3 consists of 14 residues. CDR3 sequence reads: CSAAAGESGNTIYF. The CDR3 bases are TGCAGTGCGGCCGCGGGGGAATCTGGAAACACCATATATTTT.

As DNA, the CDR3 is TGTGCCAGCAGCGTAGGACTAGCGGGGCAGGGGTATTTT. Its translation: CASSVGLAGQGYF. This sequence joins TRBV7-2 and TRBJ2-3; TRBD2 aligns across 12 bases. CDR3 size: 13 residues. V shed 5 bases and J 14 bases; nucleotides not matched to a gene: 8. Germline V gene sequence: CDR1 SGHTA, CDR2 FQGNSA. Full variable domain (remainder filled in from reference TRBV7-2 and TRBJ2-3): GAGVSQSPSNKVTEKGKDVELRCDPISGHTALYWYRQSLGQGLEFLIYFQGNSAPDKSGLPSDRFSAERTGGSVSTLTIQRTQQEDSAVYLCASSVGLAGQGYFGPGTRLTVL.

This chain uses TRBV6-2 or TRBV6-3 with TRBJ1-1; TRBD1 matches 9 bases. This CDR3 region has 16 residues. J was trimmed by 1 base and V by 6 bases; bases with no gene match: 9. CDR1 and CDR2 (germline): MNHEY, SVGEGT. CDR3 in amino acids: CASSHLTGGENTEAFF. The CDR3 region has the DNA TGTGCCAGCAGCCATCTGACAGGGGGGGAGAACACTGAAGCTTTCTTT.

Ten or more counts support this clonotype. The chain carries TRBV28 and TRBJ1-1; D is ambiguous. V dropped 8 bases and J dropped 2 bases, with 15 bases sitting between them. CDR3 length: 14 residues. CDR1 MDHEN and CDR2 SYDVKM come from the germline V gene. The chain's CDR3 is CASRKGLLNTEAFF. For the CDR3, the DNA is TGTGCCAGCCGCAAAGGACTTCTTAACACTGAAGCTTTCTTT. The entire variable domain, with the rest obtained from reference TRBV28 and TRBJ1-1, is as follows: DVKVTQSSRYLVKRTGEKVFLECVQDMDHENMFWYRQDPGLGLRLIYFSYDVKMKEKGDIPEGYSVSREKKERFSLILESASTNQTSMYLCASRKGLLNTEAFFGQGTRLTVV.

This clonotype appeared a few times. The V call is TRBV6-5, the J call TRBJ2-3, with unresolved D. V was trimmed by 0 bases and J by 2 bases, leaving 3 bases between them. The germline CDR1 and CDR2 sequences are MNHEY and SVGAGI. This CDR3 region has 13 residues. The CDR3 region is CASSYSATDTQYF. CDR3 DNA sequence: TGTGCCAGCAGTTACTCGGCCACAGATACGCAGTATTTT.

This chain joins TRBV6-6 and TRBJ2-7; D gene unclear. Trimming took off 5 bases at V and 4 bases at J, with 9 bases between the two ends. Germline loops: CDR1 MNHNY, CDR2 SVGAGI (reference sequence). The CDR3 contains 12 residues. The CDR3, as DNA: TGTGCCAGCAGTGCAGACCCGTACGAGCAGTACTTC. Amino acid sequence: CASSADPYEQYF.

The chain is built from TRBV14 and TRBJ2-2; D not resolved. Trimming removed 2 bases at V and 7 bases at J, with 8 bases between. This CDR3 contains 13 residues. Germline values: CDR1 SGHDN, CDR2 FVKESK. CDR3 sequence reads: CASSQQYGGELFF. CDR3 DNA: TGTGCCAGCAGCCAACAATATGGCGGGGAGCTGTTTTTT.

This clonotype was recorded many times. This chain uses TRBV7-6 with TRBJ2-3; D not certain. CDR3 length equals 12 residues. Germline CDR1 is SGHVS and CDR2 is FNYEAQ. The V gene lost 1 base and the J gene lost 7 bases, with 6 bases spanning the gap. The CDR3 region is CASSLGGNTQYF. The CDR3 DNA sequence: TGTGCCAGCAGCTTAGGGGGTAATACGCAGTATTTT.

The chain uses TRBV9 and TRBJ1-1; a possible D gene is TRBD1 (6 bases). Germline CDR1 and CDR2: SGDLS and YYNGEE. V lost 3 bases, J lost 0 bases, and 9 bases lay in between. This CDR3 comprises 14 residues. This chain's CDR3 is CASSAGTLNTEAFF. Written as DNA, the CDR3 is TGTGCCAGCAGCGCCGGGACACTGAACACTGAAGCTTTCTTT.

The CDR3 loop reads CASSLGHFSNQPQHF. The CDR3, as DNA: TGTGCCAGCAGCCTGGGACACTTTAGCAATCAGCCCCAGCATTTT. V usage is TRBV5-6 and J usage is TRBJ1-5; tentative D call: TRBD1 (6 bases). Trimming cost V 4 bases and J 0 bases, with 11 bases left between them. This CDR3 has 15 amino acids. From germline, CDR1 is SGHDT and CDR2 YYEEEE.

This clonotype came up many times. This rearrangement joins TRBV7-9 to TRBJ1-1; D remains ambiguous. Germline assignment: CDR1 SEHNR and CDR2 FQNEAQ (reference sequence). The CDR3 extends over 15 amino acids. V lost 1 base and J lost 7, with 16 bases in between. The CDR3 nucleotides read TGTGCCAGCAGCTTAGATACGACAATATGGGATGAAGCTTTCTTT. It encodes CASSLDTTIWDEAFF.

This clonotype occurred many times. V and J are TRBV7-9 and TRBJ2-1, with 8 bases that match TRBD2. The germline CDR1 and CDR2 sequences are SEHNR and FQNEAQ (reference sequence). With V trimmed by 0 bases and J by 9 bases, 10 bases remained unmatched. There are 16 residues in the CDR3. The CDR3: CASSLAGGGLFSEQFF. The CDR3 bases are TGTGCCAGCAGCTTAGCCGGGGGGGGCCTTTTTAGTGAGCAGTTCTTC. The whole variable domain, remainder taken from reference TRBV7-9 and TRBJ2-1, is DTGVSQNPRHKITKRGQNVTFRCDPISEHNRLYWYRQTLGQGPEFLTYFQNEAQLEKSRLLSDRFSAERPKGSFSTLEIQRTEQGDSAMYLCASSLAGGGLFSEQFFGPGTRLTVL.

The rearrangement joins TRBV6-1 to TRBJ2-2; D call uncertain. The CDR3 is made up of 12 amino acids. CDR1 and CDR2 (germline): MNHNS, SASEGT. V lost 5 bases and J 6 bases, leaving 7 bases between the germline ends. The CDR3 coding sequence is TGTGCCAGCAGTCCCCACGCCGGGGAGCTGTTTTTT. Its protein product is CASSPHAGELFF.

This clonotype was seen ten or more times. V and J are TRBV7-8 and TRBJ1-1; D call uncertain. V lost 2 bases and J 1 base, leaving 14 bases between the germline ends. The length of the CDR3 is 16 residues. Germline V lookup: CDR1 SGHVS, CDR2 FQNEAQ. The CDR3 nucleotides are TGTGCCAGCAGCTTATGGGAAGGAAGCGCGAACACTGAAGCTTTCTTT. Translating gives CASSLWEGSANTEAFF.

This clonotype has ten or more counts. J is TRBJ2-3 and V is TRBV7-6; D remains unclear. Per the germline V gene, CDR1 is SGHVS and CDR2 is FNYEAQ. This CDR3 is built from 12 residues. The V end lost 4 bases, the J end lost 2 bases, and 4 bases lay between the germline ends. The CDR3 loop is CASSSLTDTQYF. DNA for the CDR3: TGTGCCAGCAGCTCCCTCACAGATACGCAGTATTTT.

This clonotype was found a few times. The rearrangement joins TRBV4-2 to TRBJ1-1; D gene ambiguous. Between the trimmed V and J ends, which lost 0 bases and 6 bases, there was a span of 11 bases. From germline, CDR1 is LGHNA and CDR2 YNFKEQ. The CDR3 extends over 14 amino acids. This chain's CDR3 is CASSQDEGWAEAFF. The DNA for the CDR3 is TGTGCCAGCAGCCAAGATGAGGGTTGGGCTGAAGCTTTCTTT.

The chain has TRBV11-2 and TRBJ2-7; D gene uncertain. The germline gives CDR1 SGHAT, CDR2 FQNNGV. This CDR3 contains 11 residues. With 6 bases removed from V and 6 bases from J, the gap between germline ends came to 9 bases. In DNA, the CDR3 is TGTGCCAGCAGATGGTTCGGCGAGCAGTACTTC. It encodes CASRWFGEQYF.